This T cell receptor (beta chain) was captured in a study of T cells in tuberculosis. Overall study: This South African cohort compared adolescents with or without latent tuberculosis against adults with active tuberculosis. Regarding the study as a whole: GMM-specific TCRs were nearer to active tuberculosis alpha repertoires, suggesting expansion.

The sample's time point: new active TB diagnosis, blood taken before or within 7 days of starting treatment. Points on this clone: The antigen is not known.

Clones were sequenced by immunoSEQ multiplex PCR, and TCRdb holds only the in-frame ones, with some missing. The table lists 25,000 to 35,000 clones, approximately 90% of them singletons, with 6.8% in the top ten. Sequences were derived from PBMCs, sampled at tuberculosis diagnosis. This TCR derives from an adult with tuberculosis.

The CDR3 is CASSDTGNYGYTF. The CDR3 DNA reads TGTGCCAGCAGCGACACGGGGAACTATGGCTACACCTTC. The chain couples TRBV11-2 to TRBJ1-2; D uncertain. The CDR3 loop spans 13 amino acids. V was shortened by 5 bases and J by 2 bases, with 9 bases between the two germline ends. Germline V gene data show CDR1 as SGHAT and CDR2 as FQNNGV.